What follows is one T cell receptor beta chain and its context. Its antigen target is currently unknown. Base qualities are missing; no much larger clone stands one base away. The collaborating institutions used their own protocols to collect whole blood in K2EDTA tubes. For TCRbeta analysis, collaborators shipped samples as frozen whole blood, isolated PBMCs, or DNA extracted from either of those sample types. The data were taken from a study of blood T cell repertoires in COVID-19 (dated by TCRdb to 2020 to 2021). For the wider study: Samples covering the acute and convalescent phases of COVID-19 were provided by collaborators in the United States, Italy and Spain. Where HLA class I and class II types were available, the types were taken from metadata supplied by the sample provider, not from assay-based typing. Nearly every sample came with metadata listing a de-identified subject ID, COVID-19 status, age in years and sex. A freely available public database, intended as a resource for researchers studying the immune response to SARS-CoV-2, is where the repertoires were released. The samples were drawn from two sources: the first 160 participants of the ongoing ImmuneRACE study, and 950 to 1,500 subjects contributed by 6 global collaborators. Subjects who had been exposed to COVID-19, were actively infected with it, or had recovered from it provided the deeply sampled blood TCRbeta repertoires that made up the dataset. The material from the prospective study consisted of cDNA or gDNA derived from T cells, B-cell-depleted T cells, or PBMCs. The full study reports these points: The quantity of clinical and demographic metadata differed by source and by participant and was supplied without curation.

TCRbeta CDR3 regions were amplified from genomic DNA by means of the immunoSEQ Assay, a bias-controlled multiplex PCR. For the original study's pipeline: Nucleated cell counts per sample were estimated from amplification of reference gene primers within the assay. Sequence reads were collapsed and filtered to measure the absolute abundance of every unique TCRbeta CDR3 rearrangement. For each sample, productive Simpson clonality was calculated by taking the square root of Simpson's diversity index across productive rearrangements. TCRdb obtained this table from immuneACCESS and retained in-frame rearrangements with V and J assigned. These tables miss some clones; where compared with another copy, unresolved V genes account for less than half of the shortfall, and the remainder is unexplained. The V and J calls and clone size were taken over from that table, and D and trimming were inferred from the DNA. Within this sample are hundreds of thousands of clones, with around 89% of them counted one time only. Together, the top ten hold approximately 4.3% of the sample.

The CDR3 runs 14 amino acids, cysteine and phenylalanine included. CDR3 DNA is the only sequence kept; it has 42 bases, read in frame from the first base. From V the trimming removes 5 bases and from J it removes 5 bases, while the gene matches leave 5 bases of the junction unaccounted for. The germline V gene (reference sequence) specifies SEHNR as CDR1 and FQNEAQ as CDR2. Recombination joined TRBV7-9 with TRBJ2-7; 11 nucleotides in the junction match TRBD1. This TCR was sampled from a woman aged 25 to 39 with acute or convalescent COVID-19. The specimen was peripheral blood. The CDR3 amino acid sequence is: CASSGQGASHEQYF. Read as DNA, the sequence is TGTGCCAGCAGCGGACAGGGGGCATCGCACGAGCAGTACTTC.